This T cell receptor beta chain appears in the sequencing data of a study of cytomegalovirus exposure and HLA in healthy donors. Study-wide context: Earlier, 150 million to 200 million T cells were analyzed, and 117 million unique TCR beta sequences were found among them. Overall study findings and caveats: Many donors carried some public TCRs, although rarity characterized most TCR sequences.

Remarks on this clone: Its target is unknown.

This CDR3 has 14 amino acids. Trimming cost V 6 bases and J 2 bases, with 11 bases left between them. Per germline, CDR1 MNHEY and CDR2 SVGAGI. The study ran its PCR with 60 Vbeta and 13 Jbeta primers. Generated by immunoSEQ multiplex PCR, the TCRdb table keeps only in-frame clones and is missing some. The data contain 160,000 or so clones, around four fifths of them singletons. The sequence was collected from a woman aged 25 to 39 in good health and CMV-seronegative. The genes are TRBV6-5 and TRBJ1-3; possible D gene TRBD1, 6 bases. Sequencing was performed on PBMCs. The CDR3 coding sequence is TGTGCCAGCAGCGTACAGGGACCTGGAAACACCATATATTTT. Protein product: CASSVQGPGNTIYF.